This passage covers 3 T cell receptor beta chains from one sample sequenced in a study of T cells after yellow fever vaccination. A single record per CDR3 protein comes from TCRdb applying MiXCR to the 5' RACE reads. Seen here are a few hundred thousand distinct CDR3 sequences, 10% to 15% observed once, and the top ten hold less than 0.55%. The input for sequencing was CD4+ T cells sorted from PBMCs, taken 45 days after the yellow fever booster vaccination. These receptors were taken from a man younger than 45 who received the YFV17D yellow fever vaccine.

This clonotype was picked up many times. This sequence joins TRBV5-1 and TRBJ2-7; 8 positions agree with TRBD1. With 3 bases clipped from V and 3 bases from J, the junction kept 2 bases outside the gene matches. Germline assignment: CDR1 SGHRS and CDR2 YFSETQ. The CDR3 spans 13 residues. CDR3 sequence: CASSSTGVYEQYF. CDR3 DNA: TGCGCCAGCAGCTCGACAGGGGTCTACGAGCAGTACTTC.

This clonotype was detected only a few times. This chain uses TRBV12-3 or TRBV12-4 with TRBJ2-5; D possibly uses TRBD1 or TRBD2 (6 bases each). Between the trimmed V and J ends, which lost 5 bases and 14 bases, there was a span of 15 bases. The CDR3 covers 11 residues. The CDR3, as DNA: TGTGCCAGCAGTCGGGGGCAGGGTCTCTACTTC. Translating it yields CASSRGQGLYF.

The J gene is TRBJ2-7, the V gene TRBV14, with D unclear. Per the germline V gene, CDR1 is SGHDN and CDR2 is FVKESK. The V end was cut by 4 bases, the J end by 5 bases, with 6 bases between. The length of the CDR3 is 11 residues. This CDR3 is CASSLLDEQYF. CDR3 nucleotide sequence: TGTGCCAGCAGCCTTCTTGACGAGCAGTACTTC.